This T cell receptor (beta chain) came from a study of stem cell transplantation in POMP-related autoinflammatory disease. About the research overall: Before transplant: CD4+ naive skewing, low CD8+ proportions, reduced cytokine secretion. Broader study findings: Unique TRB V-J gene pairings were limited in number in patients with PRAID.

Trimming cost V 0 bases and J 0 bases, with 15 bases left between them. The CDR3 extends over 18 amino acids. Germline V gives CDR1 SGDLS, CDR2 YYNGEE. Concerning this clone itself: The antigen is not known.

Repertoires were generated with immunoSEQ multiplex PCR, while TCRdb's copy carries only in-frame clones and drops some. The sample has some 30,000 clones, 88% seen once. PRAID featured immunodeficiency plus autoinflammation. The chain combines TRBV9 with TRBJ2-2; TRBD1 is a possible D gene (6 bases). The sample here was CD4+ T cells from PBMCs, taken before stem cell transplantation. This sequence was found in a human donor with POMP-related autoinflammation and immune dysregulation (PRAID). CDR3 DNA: TGTGCCAGCAGCGTAGACGAGGGGGACGCAGCGAACACCGGGGAGCTGTTTTTT. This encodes CASSVDEGDAANTGELFF.